This T cell receptor (beta chain) came from a study of cytomegalovirus exposure and HLA in healthy donors. Study in general: A prior analysis found about 120 million unique TCR beta sequences from around 190 million T cells.

Notes on this clone: Antigen unknown.

V was clipped by 4 bases and J by 4 bases; unmatched bases: 7. CDR3 length equals 17 residues. Germline CDR1 is SGHRS and CDR2 is YFSETQ. Broader study findings: Sequencing probably produced one cluster of sequence variants that were highly shared.

The PCR contained 60 Vbeta and 13 Jbeta primers. Produced via immunoSEQ multiplex PCR; TCRdb's table is partial and in-frame only. The sample records under 200,000 clones, 75% being singletons. V gene TRBV5-1 combines with J gene TRBJ2-3; TRBD2 aligns across 15 bases. Sequenced input: PBMCs. The clonotype was recovered from a woman between 50 and 59 years old in good health and CMV-seropositive. For the CDR3, the DNA is TGCGCCAGCAGCCCACCGGGACTAGCGGGGGGTCCAGATACGCAGTATTTT. Protein: CASSPPGLAGGPDTQYF.